This T cell receptor beta chain stems from a study of OX40 agonist ivuxolimab in advanced cancers. Across the whole study: Enrolled patients in dose escalation had cancers that were hepatocellular carcinoma, melanoma, renal cell or head and neck cancer. Participants averaged approximately 60 years of age (range about 23 to 90) and were roughly 80% male.

From germline, CDR1 is SGHTA and CDR2 FQGTGA. V trimming: 2 bases; J trimming: 6 bases; junction bases outside the gene matches: 13. The CDR3 has 18 amino acids. Sequencing used immunoSEQ multiplex PCR; TCRdb keeps in-frame clones, though not all of them. The sample includes roughly 76,000 clones, about nine tenths seen only once; the top ten take 4.1%. V gene TRBV7-3 combines with J gene TRBJ2-1; 10 bases fit TRBD2. The sample here was CD4+ or CD8+ T cells sorted from blood, taken in a trial of the OX40 agonist ivuxolimab. The sequence was obtained from an adult with an advanced solid tumor such as melanoma, head and neck, liver or kidney cancer. The CDR3 sequence: CASSLVPFGTSESNEQFF. The CDR3 coding sequence is TGTGCCAGCAGCTTAGTTCCATTCGGGACTAGCGAATCCAATGAGCAGTTCTTC.